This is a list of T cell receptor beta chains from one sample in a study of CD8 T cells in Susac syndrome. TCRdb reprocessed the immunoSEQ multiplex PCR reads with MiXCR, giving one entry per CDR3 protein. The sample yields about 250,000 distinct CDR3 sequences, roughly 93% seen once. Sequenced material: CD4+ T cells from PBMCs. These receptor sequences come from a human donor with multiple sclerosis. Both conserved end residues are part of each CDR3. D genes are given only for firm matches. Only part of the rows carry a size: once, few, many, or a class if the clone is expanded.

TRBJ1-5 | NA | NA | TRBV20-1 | TGCAGTGCTAGAGGACCAAACAATCAGCCCCAGCATTTT | CSARGPNNQPQHF
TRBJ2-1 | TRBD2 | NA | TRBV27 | TGTGCCAGCAGTTCCCCCCAGGGTAGCGGGGGGGTATCGGGTTACAATGAGCAGTTCTTC | CASSSPQGSGGVSGYNEQFF
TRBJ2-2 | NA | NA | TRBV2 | TGTGCCAGCAGGCTACAAGCGGCGAGCACCGGGCAGCTGTTTTTT | CASRLQAASTGQLFF
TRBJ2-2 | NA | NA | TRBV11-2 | TGTGCCAGCAGCCTTCGGGGGACTAACACCGGGGAGCTGTTTTTT | CASSLRGTNTGELFF
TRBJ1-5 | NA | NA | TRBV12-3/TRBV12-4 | TGTGCCAGCAGTTTCGGGGGGGGTCGGCAGCCCCAGCATTTT | CASSFGGGRQPQHF
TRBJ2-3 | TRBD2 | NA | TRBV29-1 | TGCAGCGTGGGGGGGGGACTCTTAGATACGCAGTATTTT | CSVGGGLLDTQYF
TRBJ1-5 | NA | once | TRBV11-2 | TGTGCCAGCAGCTTAGCGGGACTGAGAAATCAGCCCCAGCATTTT | CASSLAGLRNQPQHF
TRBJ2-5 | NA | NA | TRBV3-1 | TGTGCCAGCAGCCAACCTGGGAGCGGCGAAGAGACCCAGTACTTC | CASSQPGSGEETQYF
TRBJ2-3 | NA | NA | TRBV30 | TGTGCCTGGAGTGTACGAGAGGCAGATACGCAGTATTTT | CAWSVREADTQYF
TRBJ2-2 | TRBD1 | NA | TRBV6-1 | TGTGCCAGCAGCCCCGGACAGGGGTCGACCGGGGAGCTGTTTTTT | CASSPGQGSTGELFF
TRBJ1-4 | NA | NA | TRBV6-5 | TGTGCCACCGGTGTTAATGAAAAACTGTTTTTT | CATGVNEKLFF
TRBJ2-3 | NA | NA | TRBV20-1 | TGCAGTGCTATTAGTTTGAGGGGAGACACAGATACGCAGTATTTT | CSAISLRGDTDTQYF
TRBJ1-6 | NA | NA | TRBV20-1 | TGCAGTGCTAGACAGCGCCTGAGCTCCTATAATTCACCCCTCCACTTT | CSARQRLSSYNSPLHF
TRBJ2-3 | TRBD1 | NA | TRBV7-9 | TGTGCCAGCAGCTATAGAAGAGGGGGCTCAGCAGATACGCAGTATTTT | CASSYRRGGSADTQYF
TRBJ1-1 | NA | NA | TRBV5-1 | TGCGCCAGCAGCTTGGACAGCCAAACTGAAGCTTTCTTT | CASSLDSQTEAFF
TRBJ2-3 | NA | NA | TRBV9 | TGTGCCAGCAGCGGACCCCCCCTCCCTACGCAGTATTTT | CASSGPPLPTQYF
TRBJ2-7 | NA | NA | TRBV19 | TGTGCCAGTAGTATAGGCCCCGACGCGGAGGGGAAGTACTTC | CASSIGPDAEGKYF
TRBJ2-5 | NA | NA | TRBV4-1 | TGCGCCAGCAGCCAAGTCGGTCAGGGGGGACAAGGTACCCAGTACTTC | CASSQVGQGGQGTQYF
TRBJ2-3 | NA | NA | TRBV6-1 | TGTGCCAGCAGCGCCTCGGGCGGGGGCTCGGAGTATTTT | CASSASGGGSEYF
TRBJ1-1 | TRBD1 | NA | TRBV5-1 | TGCGCCAGCAGCTTGGGGGGCAGGGGGACTGAAGCTTTCTTT | CASSLGGRGTEAFF
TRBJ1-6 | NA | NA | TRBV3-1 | TGTGCCAGCAGCCGATTGAATTCACCCCTCCACTTT | CASSRLNSPLHF
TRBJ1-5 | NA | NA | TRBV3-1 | TGTGCCAGCAGCCAGGGGACTCAGCCCCAGCATTTT | CASSQGTQPQHF
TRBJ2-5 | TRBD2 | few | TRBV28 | TGTGCCAGCAGTTCACGGGGGGGCCGGGAGACCCAGTACTTC | CASSSRGGRETQYF
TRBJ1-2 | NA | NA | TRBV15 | TGTGCCACCAGCAGAGACAAAGCTAACTATGGCTACACCTTC | CATSRDKANYGYTF
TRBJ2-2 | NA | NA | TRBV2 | TGTGCCAGCAGTGAATATCGACTCCCGAACACCGGGGAGCTGTTTTTT | CASSEYRLPNTGELFF
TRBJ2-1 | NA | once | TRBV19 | TGTGCCAGTAGTAGTTGGGATGAGCAGTTCTTC | CASSSWDEQFF
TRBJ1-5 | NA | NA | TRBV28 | TGTGCCAGCAGTTTCACAGGACAGAATCAGCCCCAGCATTTT | CASSFTGQNQPQHF
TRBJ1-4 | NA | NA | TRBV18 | TGTGCCAGCTCTTGGGGGCCCGAGAGCGATGAAAAACTGTTTTTT | CASSWGPESDEKLFF
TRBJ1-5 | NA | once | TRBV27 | TGTGCCAGCAGGAGCCGGGACGGAGTTCAGCCCCAGCATTTT | CASRSRDGVQPQHF
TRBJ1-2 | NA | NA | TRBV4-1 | TGCGCCAGCAGACCAACCGCTGAGGGCTATGGCTACACCTTC | CASRPTAEGYGYTF
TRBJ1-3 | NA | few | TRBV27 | TGTGCCAGCAGTTTAATGGGAGGAAACACCATATATTTT | CASSLMGGNTIYF
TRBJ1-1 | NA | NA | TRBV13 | TGTGCCAGCAGCTTAAGGCGTCTTGAAGCTTTCTTT | CASSLRRLEAFF
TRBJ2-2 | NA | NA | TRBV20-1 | TGCAGTGCTTGGGGTACCGGGGAGCTGTTTTTT | CSAWGTGELFF
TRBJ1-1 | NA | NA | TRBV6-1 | TGTGCCAGCAGTGACGGCTCGGTGGGCACTGAAGCTTTCTTT | CASSDGSVGTEAFF
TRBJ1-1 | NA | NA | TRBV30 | TGTGCCTGGAGTGTAAAGGGGCCCGTTGAAGCTTTCTTT | CAWSVKGPVEAFF
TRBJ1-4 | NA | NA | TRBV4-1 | TGCGCCAGCAGCGCTGGGGGGGGAGAACTGTTTTTT | CASSAGGGELFF
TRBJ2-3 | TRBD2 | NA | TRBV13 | TGTGCCAGCAGCATCAGCGGGGGCCGGACAGATACGCAGTATTTT | CASSISGGRTDTQYF
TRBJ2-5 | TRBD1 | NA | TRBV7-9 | TGTGCCAGCAGCTTACCGACCCCGACAGGGCGAGAGACCCAGTACTTC | CASSLPTPTGRETQYF
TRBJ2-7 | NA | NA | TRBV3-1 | TGTGCCAGCGGCCCCGCCGGGATGGAGCAGTACTTC | CASGPAGMEQYF
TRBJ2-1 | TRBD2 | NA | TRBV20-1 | TGCAGTGCTCTGCGGGGGGGCCCCTACAATGAGCAGTTCTTC | CSALRGGPYNEQFF
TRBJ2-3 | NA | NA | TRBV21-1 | TGTGCCAGCAGCAAGCCCAGGCAGTATTTT | CASSKPRQYF
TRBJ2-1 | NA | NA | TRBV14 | TGTGCCAGCAGCTGGGGGGACATTGCCTCCTACAATGAGCAGTTCTTC | CASSWGDIASYNEQFF
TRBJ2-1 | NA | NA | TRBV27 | TGTGCCAGCAGTTCCTACTCCTACAATGAGCAGTTCTTC | CASSSYSYNEQFF
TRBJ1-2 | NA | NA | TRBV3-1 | TGTGCCAGCAGCCAAGAGGCAGTCCAGGGCAACTATGGCTACACCTTC | CASSQEAVQGNYGYTF
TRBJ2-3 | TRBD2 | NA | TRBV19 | TGTGCCAGTAGCTTACTAGCGGCTAGCACAGATACGCAGTATTTT | CASSLLAASTDTQYF
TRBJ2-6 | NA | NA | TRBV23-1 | TGCGCCAGCAGTTGGTCCAACTCTGGGGCCAACGTCCTGACTTTC | CASSWSNSGANVLTF
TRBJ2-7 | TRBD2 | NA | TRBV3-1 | TGTGCCAGCAGCCAAGATCCCGGGGAGGGCGAGCAGTACTTC | CASSQDPGEGEQYF
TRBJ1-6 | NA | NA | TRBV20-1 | TGCAGTGCTTACTTGAGGAGCTCCTATAATTCACCCCTCCACTTT | CSAYLRSSYNSPLHF
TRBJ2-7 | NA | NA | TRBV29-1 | TGCAGCGTTGAAGAACCAGGGGTGAGCGAGCAGTACTTC | CSVEEPGVSEQYF
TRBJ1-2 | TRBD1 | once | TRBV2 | TGTGCCAGCAGTGGGACAGGAGCGAACTATGGCTACACCTTC | CASSGTGANYGYTF
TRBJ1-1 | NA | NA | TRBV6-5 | TGTGCCAGCAGTTCGGACCTTCTAGGCGCTGAAGCTTTCTTT | CASSSDLLGAEAFF
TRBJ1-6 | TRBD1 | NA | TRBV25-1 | TGTGCCAGCACCCCGCTTACAGGGGAGGGATCACCCCTCCACTTT | CASTPLTGEGSPLHF
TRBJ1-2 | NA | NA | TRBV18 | TGTGCCAGCTCACCATCCGGCGGGGACGGAACCTATGGCTACACCTTC | CASSPSGGDGTYGYTF
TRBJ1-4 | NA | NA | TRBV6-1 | TGTGCCAGCAGTGAAACAGGGACTAATGAAAAACTGTTTTTT | CASSETGTNEKLFF